This T cell receptor (beta chain) was profiled in a study of T cell clonotyping in hematopoietic cell transplantation. Time point denoted: recipient sample about 28 days before transplant, after cytoreduction. TCRdb keeps only in-frame clones here, not all; method: immunoSEQ multiplex PCR. The table shows around 21,000 clones, with 60% to 80% occurring only once. The sample holds one count of this clone. This receptor was identified in a man in his 60s with acute myeloid leukemia. Some clones in this sample may be carry-over from other donors' samples. Sequenced material: peripheral blood mononuclear cells, taken before stem cell transplant.

In nucleotides, the CDR3 is TGTGCCAGCAGCGTAGCTTTGGCTAGCGGAAAATACGAGCAGTACTTC. Protein sequence: CASSVALASGKYEQYF. The chain employs TRBV9 and TRBJ2-7; 7 bases are shared with TRBD2. Germline assignment: CDR1 SGDLS and CDR2 YYNGEE. The CDR3 is 16 amino acids. The J segment lost 4 bases and the V segment lost 0 bases, leaving 10 bases of the junction unmatched.